This TCR beta chain comes out of a study of shared clonotypes between healthy human individuals. Replicate sorted-subset PCRs were loaded with around 220 ng DNA, about 30,000 T cell genomes. Here immunoSEQ multiplex PCR was the method, and the copy in TCRdb shows in-frame clones only, minus some. The sample has a few million clones, approximately 90% seen once; the top ten hold roughly 0.15%. Points from the study as a whole: A handful of donors had 5% to 6.5% of their naive CD4 clonotypes in common. Rarefaction curves obtained for sorted subsets showed sequencing incomplete despite large depth. Sampling involved blood alone; tissue repertoires likely differ.

This clone showed up just once. Its antigen is currently unknown. Germline V CDR1 and CDR2: SGHNT, YYREEE (reference sequence). Trimming left V 0 bases short and J 0 bases short, with 10 bases between. This CDR3 has 17 amino acids. The rearrangement joins TRBV5-4 to TRBJ1-6; no firm D call. The receptor comes from a man aged 18-30 years in good health. Sequencing used naive CD4+ T cells sorted from blood. Subset meaning: CD45RA+ positively selected. In nucleotides, the CDR3 is TGTGCCAGCAGCTTGGAAAGCAGGAGCTCCTATAATTCACCCCTCCACTTT. It translates to CASSLESRSSYNSPLHF.